A selection of T cell receptor beta chains follows, all from one sample in a study of neurological immune-mediated disorders. A single record per CDR3 protein comes from TCRdb applying MiXCR to the 5' RACE reads. Altogether fewer than 40,000 distinct CDR3 sequences are present, around an eighth being singletons, with the ten largest covering about 2.5%. The material sequenced was PBMCs. Receptor source: a woman aged 35 to 49 in good health. Each CDR3 is given with its conserved first and last residue.

>TRBV20-1|TRBJ2-1
CSARDREISYDEQFF
>TRBV7-8|TRBJ1-2
CASSPRTVNYGYTF
>TRBV7-3|TRBJ2-1
CASSWDALSNEQFF
>TRBV20-1|TRBJ1-1
CSDTPKKGVTLGEAFF
>TRBV6-2/TRBV6-3|TRBJ2-6
CASSYSPEGANVLTF
>TRBV5-1|TRBJ2-1
CASRPGTYNEQFF
>TRBV6-1|TRBJ1-2
CASSYTGGYTF
>TRBV7-2|TRBJ2-5
CASSLAGGWETQYF
>TRBV5-1|TRBJ1-1
CASIHRGYYTEAFF
>TRBV6-1|TRBJ1-4
CASTDGVSGKLFF
>TRBV15|TRBJ2-7
CATSPRTDSIGEQYF
>TRBV18|TRBJ1-5
CASSQSRTNQPQHF
>TRBV27|TRBJ1-6
CASSPWGSSYNSPLHF
>TRBV7-8|TRBJ2-7
CASSLETSGIEQYF
>TRBV12-3/TRBV12-4|TRBJ2-1
CASSFLYGNEQFF
>TRBV13|TRBJ1-1
CASSLRIGPEAFF
>TRBV29-1|TRBJ2-3
CSGRLNSDTQYF
>TRBV11-1|TRBJ1-1
CASRFSAGTANTEAFF
>TRBV2|TRBJ2-3
CASSDGRDTQYF
>TRBV7-2|TRBJ2-5
CASSLVGSRAQYF
>TRBV12-3/TRBV12-4|TRBJ2-7
CASSSSGNSYEQYF
>TRBV6-5|TRBJ2-2
CASSYRPPGTGELFF
>TRBV12-3/TRBV12-4|TRBJ1-5
CASSFRVVGNQPQHF
>TRBV5-6|TRBJ2-4
CASSPLNIQYF
>TRBV10-3|TRBJ2-7
CAIREGSEQYF
>TRBV10-3|TRBJ1-2
CATGQGHNYGYTF
>TRBV7-3|TRBJ2-1
CASSSGLAGEIEQFF
>TRBV9|TRBJ1-2
CASSVAPLAAYGYTF
>TRBV7-8|TRBJ1-2
CASSLSRGHYGYTF
>TRBV5-4|TRBJ2-3
CASSPGRGGTDTQYF
>TRBV6-2/TRBV6-3|TRBJ2-6
CASSHDTSGANVLTF
>TRBV12-3/TRBV12-4|TRBJ2-2
CASSLAGQNIGELFF
>TRBV5-1|TRBJ2-3
CASQMYGGFPDTQYF
>TRBV20-1|TRBJ2-7
CSADSPEGPHEQYF
>TRBV20-1|TRBJ2-7
CSARAYRGRIYEQYF
>TRBV10-2|TRBJ2-2
CASSEFRGSTGELFF
>TRBV10-2|TRBJ2-6
CASSEIRSGANVLTF